These 18 T cell receptor beta chains were all obtained from the same sample, sequenced in a study of tissue T cells after allogeneic stem cell transplantation. The time point here: mouse harvest day 7 after allogeneic transplant. Tail vein injection delivered 10^7 T-cell-depleted bone marrow cells and 10^6 splenic CD5+ T cells. Generated by immunoSEQ multiplex PCR, the TCRdb table keeps only in-frame clones and is missing some. Of several thousand clones listed, less than 65% are singletons. What was sequenced was gut tissue. The receptor source for this set is a female BALB/c mouse given C57BL/6 T cells with graft-versus-host disease after an allogeneic hematopoietic cell transplant.

To note about this clone: All gene names here are mouse names. The CDR3 end is not reached by the read, which stops 1 residue before it; the germline J gene fills it in. This chain connects TRBV26 to TRBJ2-3; D ambiguous. Germline V gene data show CDR1 as KGHPV and CDR2 as FQNQEV (reference sequence). The CDR3 is 14 amino acids. V was clipped by 5 bases and J by 1 base, with 10 bases between them. The sequenced CDR3 bases are TGTGCCAGCAGTTTCCAGAATGGTGCAGAAACGCTGTAT. As protein: CASSFQNGAETLY. The complete CDR3 protein is CASSFQNGAETLYF.

Regarding this clone: Mouse gene names apply. Sequencing ends 1 residue short of the CDR3 end; the germline J gene provides the rest. The V call is TRBV26, the J call TRBJ2-7, with 7 nucleotides matching TRBD2. V was pared by 4 bases and J by 0 bases, with 3 bases of the junction left unmatched. This CDR3 region has 14 residues. Per the germline V gene, CDR1 is KGHPV and CDR2 is FQNQEV (reference sequence). CDR3 DNA (partial): TGTGCCAGCAGTCCGACTGGGCCCTCCTATGAACAGTAC. Amino acids: CASSPTGPSYEQY. The entire CDR3 sequence reads CASSPTGPSYEQYF.

Of note for this clone: The gene names given are mouse names. Read data end 1 residue before the CDR3 end; the end is taken from the germline J gene. This rearrangement joins TRBV13-2 to TRBJ2-5, with 12 bases fitting TRBD2. CDR3 length equals 15 residues. Germline values: CDR1 NNHNN, CDR2 SYGAGS (reference sequence). With 5 bases clipped from V and 6 bases from J, the junction kept 7 bases outside the gene matches. The part of the CDR3 DNA that was read is TGTGCCAGCGGGGCCGGGACTGGGGGGATGGACACCCAGTAC. This sequence encodes CASGAGTGGMDTQY. The whole CDR3 protein is CASGAGTGGMDTQYF.

This clone was observed once. Gene names and germline match the mouse. The read ends 1 residue early relative to the CDR3; the germline J gene fills the gap. This rearrangement joins TRBV3 to TRBJ2-2; 11 bases agree with TRBD2. J was trimmed by 4 bases and V by 5 bases; bases with no gene match: 3. Germline CDR1 reads SNHLY; CDR2 reads FYNGKV (reference sequence). The CDR3 loop spans 15 amino acids. CDR3 sequence: CASSPDWGGTGQLYF. The DNA read from the CDR3 is TGTGCCAGCAGCCCCGACTGGGGGGGCACCGGGCAGCTCTAC.

This clone was seen only a few times. Mouse gene names and germline throughout. The read comes to an end 1 residue before the CDR3 does, leaving the germline J gene to fill in the end. The chain links TRBV13-3 to TRBJ1-1; D call uncertain. Germline V gene data show CDR1 as NNHDY and CDR2 as SYVADS. This CDR3 has 14 amino acids. V lost 0 bases to trimming and J lost 0 bases, with 6 bases between them. The sequenced part of the CDR3 DNA is TGTGCCAGCAGTGATGCCCGACAGAACACAGAAGTCTTC. Amino acids: CASSDARQNTEVF. The whole CDR3 region reads CASSDARQNTEVFF.

As for this clone: Gene names and germline refer to mouse. The read gets to within 1 residue of the CDR3 end, and the germline J gene fills in the rest. This rearrangement joins TRBV2 to TRBJ2-1, with a weak D call TRBD1 (5 bases). The V gene lost 0 bases and the J gene lost 4 bases, with 7 bases spanning the gap. This CDR3 is 14 amino acids long. The V gene's germline CDR1 is LGHNA and CDR2 YSYQKL. CDR3 DNA (partial): TGTGCCAGCAGCCAAGAGAGGGGTTATGCTGAGCAGTTC. This codes for CASSQERGYAEQF. In full, the CDR3 is CASSQERGYAEQFF.

In its sample, this clone is large (0.1 to 1%). Gene names and germline refer to mouse. Coverage ceases 1 residue before the CDR3 finishes, and the germline J gene fills in the end. This sequence joins TRBV29 and TRBJ1-3, with D perhaps TRBD1 (5 bases). This CDR3 has 13 residues. CDR1 MSHET and CDR2 SYDVDS come from the germline V gene. V lost 4 bases, J lost 1 base, and 5 bases lay in between. CDR3 loop: CASSSGSGNTLYF. CDR3 DNA, as far as it was read: TGTGCTAGCAGTTCAGGGTCTGGAAATACGCTCTAT.

Note on this clone: The genes and germline here are from mouse. The read ends 1 residue before the CDR3 terminus; that terminus is restored from the germline J gene. This sequence joins TRBV29 and TRBJ1-4; perhaps TRBD1 as D (6 bases). Germline V gene lookup returns CDR1 MSHET and CDR2 SYDVDS. V was pared by 6 bases and J by 5 bases, with 13 bases between. The CDR3 consists of 14 residues. CDR3: CASRPGQKNERLFF. The covered CDR3 bases are TGTGCTAGCAGACCGGGACAAAAGAACGAAAGATTATTT. The whole variable domain, remainder taken from reference TRBV29 and TRBJ1-4, is DMKVTQMPRYLIKRMGENVLLECGQDMSHETMYWYRQDPGLGLQLIYISYDVDSNSEGDIPKGYRVSRKKREHFSLILDSAKTNQTSVYFCASRPGQKNERLFFGHGTKLSVL.

This clone was detected only a few times. Each gene name is a mouse one. The read comes to an end 1 residue before the CDR3 does, leaving the germline J gene to fill in the end. The chain employs TRBV23 and TRBJ1-4. CDR1 and CDR2 from the germline V gene are KGHTA and FQNQQP. This CDR3 is 15 amino acids long. CDR3 DNA, as far as it was read: TGCTCCAGCAGTCAGGGGGCGCCCCCCAACGAAAGATTATTT. This sequence encodes CSSSQGAPPNERLF. The complete CDR3 reads CSSSQGAPPNERLFF.

As for this clone: Gene names are mouse gene names. CDR3 sequence: CASEGAAEQFF. The CDR3 bases that were read are TGTGCCAGCGAGGGGGCTGCTGAGCAGTTC. The chain carries TRBV19 and TRBJ2-1; D perhaps matches TRBD1 (7 bases). The read halts 1 residue ahead of the CDR3 end, with the missing end drawn from the germline J gene. With 7 bases removed from V and 6 bases from J, the gap between germline ends came to 8 bases. The CDR3 runs to 11 residues. The germline CDR1 and CDR2 sequences are FNHDT and SITEND (reference sequence).

This clone was seen only a few times. Gene names are mouse gene names. The DNA read from the CDR3 is TGTGCCAGCAGTGATAGCGCAGAAACGCTGTAT. It is translated as CASSDSAETLY. The full CDR3 protein is CASSDSAETLYF. V and J are TRBV13-3 and TRBJ2-3; the D is unclear. Read data end 1 residue before the CDR3 end; the end is taken from the germline J gene. Germline values: CDR1 NNHDY, CDR2 SYVADS. The CDR3 is 12 amino acids. Trimming shortened V by 1 base and J by 3 bases, and 3 bases separated the two germline ends.

As for this clone: Gene names are the mouse ones. The read stops 1 residue short of the end of the CDR3; the missing end is completed from the germline J gene. The chain combines TRBV26 with TRBJ1-1; D uncertain. The V end was cut by 3 bases, the J end by 5 bases, with 7 bases between. This CDR3 is built from 12 residues. Germline lookup yields CDR1 KGHPV and CDR2 FQNQEV (reference sequence). The CDR3 bases that were read are TGTGCCAGCAGTCTAAGAGGGACAGAAGTCTTC. It yields the protein CASSLRGTEVF. The whole CDR3 region reads CASSLRGTEVFF.

Turning to this clone: Genes here carry mouse names. The CDR3 is cut off 1 residue early in the read; its end comes from the germline J gene. The rearrangement joins TRBV26 to TRBJ1-5, with D hard to call. The CDR3 sequence is 15 residues long. Trimming took 1 base from V and 4 from J, leaving 11 bases between them. Per germline, CDR1 KGHPV and CDR2 FQNQEV (reference sequence). CDR3 DNA, as far as it was read: TGTGCCAGCAGTCTGTGGGGAGAGAGAAACCAGGCTCCGCTT. Translated, it gives CASSLWGERNQAPL. The CDR3, in full, reads CASSLWGERNQAPLF.

On this clone: Mouse names are used for the genes. The DNA ends 1 residue before the CDR3 does, and the rest of the CDR3 is filled in from the germline J gene. V and J are TRBV2 and TRBJ2-4; D ambiguous. The V gene lost 2 bases and the J gene lost 1 base, with 4 bases spanning the gap. Germline CDR1 is LGHNA and CDR2 is YSYQKL. The CDR3 contains 13 residues. CDR3 DNA (partial): TGTGCCAGCAGCCAATACGGTCAAAACACCTTGTAC. This gives the protein CASSQYGQNTLY. The full CDR3 protein reads CASSQYGQNTLYF.

This clone appeared once. Germline and genes here are mouse. The read ends 1 residue early relative to the CDR3; the germline J gene fills the gap. The chain couples TRBV12-1 to TRBJ2-2, with a tentative D call TRBD2 (7 bases). CDR1 and CDR2 from the germline V gene are SGHSN and HYEKVE. The CDR3 consists of 15 residues. V was cut by 0 bases and J by 2 bases, with 9 bases left in between. The CDR3 is CASSLWGANTGQLYF. The sequenced CDR3 bases are TGTGCCAGCTCTCTCTGGGGGGCGAACACCGGGCAGCTCTAC.

A remark on this clone: Gene names refer to mouse genes. Sequencing ends 1 residue short of the CDR3 end; the germline J gene provides the rest. The V gene is TRBV26, the J gene TRBJ2-1, with 7 bases identical to TRBD1. After removal of 4 bases from V and 2 bases from J, the junction contained 5 bases not matched to a gene. The CDR3 sequence is 15 residues long. Germline V gene lookup returns CDR1 KGHPV and CDR2 FQNQEV (reference sequence). The CDR3 loop is CASSRSGTDYAEQFF. CDR3 DNA, as far as it was read: TGTGCCAGCAGTCGGTCCGGGACAGACTATGCTGAGCAGTTC.

Comment on this clone: Germline and genes here are mouse. The CDR3 end lies 1 residue beyond the end of the read and is filled in from the germline J gene. The chain is built from TRBV12-1 and TRBJ1-3; a possible D gene is TRBD1 (6 bases). V shed 2 bases and J shed 0 bases, with 10 bases lying between them. There are 15 residues in the CDR3. Germline V lookup: CDR1 SGHSN, CDR2 HYEKVE. The DNA read from the CDR3 is TGTGCCAGCTCTCCCGGGACATATTCTGGAAATACGCTCTAT. Amino acid sequence: CASSPGTYSGNTLY. The full-length CDR3 reads as CASSPGTYSGNTLYF.

Note on this clone: Gene names are mouse gene names. The CDR3 reads CASSDRVSEQFF. The part of the CDR3 DNA that was read is TGTGCCAGCAGTGACAGGGTTTCTGAGCAGTTC. J is TRBJ2-1 and V is TRBV13-3; D perhaps matches TRBD1 (5 bases). The sequenced fragment ends 1 residue before the CDR3 boundary, so the rest is inferred from the germline J gene. CDR3 length: 12 amino acids. V was shortened by 2 bases and J by 8 bases, with 8 bases between the two germline ends. The germline V gene has CDR1 NNHDY and CDR2 SYVADS.